This T cell receptor (beta chain) derives from a study of shared clonotypes between healthy human individuals. Whole-study results and caveats: Clonotypes which were not shared had lower generation probabilities than clonotypes that all four donors shared.

With respect to this clone: Its antigen is unknown.

Produced via immunoSEQ multiplex PCR; TCRdb's table is partial and in-frame only. Here the sample spans fewer than 850,000 clones, 90% being singletons. The V gene's germline CDR1 is SNHLY and CDR2 FYNNEI. The CDR3 spans 15 residues. Trimming removed 3 bases from V and 0 bases from J, with 9 bases in between. Sequenced material: memory CD8+ T cells from PBMCs. As to subset: CD45RO+ cells pooled with CCR7-negative TemRA cells. The receptor was derived from a man younger than 30 in good health. Some clones in this sample may be carry-over from other donors' samples. The chain has TRBV2 and TRBJ2-1; unclear D gene. Written as DNA, the CDR3 is TGTGCCAGCAGTGACGGAGTCAGCTCCTACAATGAGCAGTTCTTC. Translation: CASSDGVSSYNEQFF.